These 17 T cell receptor beta chains share one sample of origin, sequenced in a study of early T cells in non-severe SARS-CoV-2 infection. One entry per CDR3 protein, called by TCRdb with MiXCR from the 5' RACE reads. The sample contains about 24,000 distinct CDR3 sequences, roughly 3.5% of which appear only once. Sequencing input: whole blood. All receptors derive from an adult who was a healthcare worker with PCR-confirmed SARS-CoV-2 infection or an uninfected control (not recorded which).

This clonotype was seen at least ten times. The chain links TRBV7-9 to TRBJ1-4; D is possibly TRBD1 (6 bases). CDR3 length: 15 amino acids. Germline CDR1 SEHNR, CDR2 FQNEAQ (reference sequence). The V end lost 5 bases, the J end lost 5 bases, and 15 bases lay between the germline ends. This CDR3 is CASSPLGTKNEKLFF. DNA for the CDR3: TGTGCCAGCAGCCCCCTGGGGACAAAAAATGAAAAACTGTTTTTT.

This clonotype occurred many times. V gene TRBV7-8 combines with J gene TRBJ2-3; TRBD1 agrees at 7 bases. V lost 5 bases to trimming and J lost 4 bases; unmatched junction nucleotides: 9. The CDR3 has 15 residues. The germline gives CDR1 SGHVS, CDR2 FQNEAQ. This chain's CDR3 is CASSAITGAADTQYF. In DNA, the CDR3 is TGTGCCAGCAGCGCCATAACAGGGGCGGCAGATACGCAGTATTTT.

This chain links TRBV12-3 or TRBV12-4 with TRBJ2-4; D is uncertain. CDR3 length equals 14 residues. V lost 3 bases and J 4 bases, leaving 10 bases between the germline ends. CDR3 region: CASSFLARKNIQYF. The CDR3 region has the DNA TGTGCCAGCAGTTTTTTGGCCAGGAAAAACATTCAGTACTTC.

This clonotype is medium-sized in the sample. This rearrangement joins TRBV27 to TRBJ2-1; D is unresolved. The CDR3 is 15 amino acids. Trimming removed 6 bases from V and 6 bases from J, with 18 bases in between. Germline values: CDR1 MNHEY, CDR2 SMNVEV (reference sequence). The DNA of the CDR3 is TGTGCCAGCAGCTTCCAGTTGGTTATCTCCAATGAGCAGTTCTTC. As protein: CASSFQLVISNEQFF.

This clonotype was recorded at least ten times. This chain links TRBV5-1 with TRBJ1-2; possible D gene TRBD1, 6 bases. The CDR3 contains 14 residues. The germline gives CDR1 SGHRS, CDR2 YFSETQ. Trimming shortened V by 4 bases and J by 2 bases, and 12 bases separated the two germline ends. The CDR3 bases are TGCGCCAGCAGCCACGCCCAGGGGAACTATGGCTACACCTTC. Protein: CASSHAQGNYGYTF.

Ten or more counts support this clonotype. The CDR3 DNA follows: TGTGCCAGTACCAAGGACAGGGGAAAAGTCAATCAGCCCCAGCATTTT. It specifies CASTKDRGKVNQPQHF. The chain couples TRBV19 to TRBJ1-5; TRBD1 matches 9 bases. V was clipped by 7 bases and J by 3 bases; unmatched bases: 10. From germline, CDR1 is LNHDA and CDR2 SQIVND (reference sequence). The CDR3 has 16 amino acids.

The sample holds a few counts of this clonotype. The chain carries TRBV5-1 and TRBJ2-5; D is undetermined. The CDR3 runs to 17 residues. The V and J ends lost 3 bases and 4 bases respectively, with 22 bases between them. Looked up from germline, CDR1 is SGHRS and CDR2 is YFSETQ. CDR3 sequence reads: CASSSSPLDPAIETQYF. For the CDR3, the DNA is TGCGCCAGCAGCTCTTCCCCCCTCGACCCGGCGATAGAGACCCAGTACTTC.

This clonotype has ten or more counts. This chain joins TRBV11-2 and TRBJ1-6; the match to TRBD1 covers 8 bases. The germline gives CDR1 SGHAT, CDR2 FQNNGV. The CDR3 is 13 amino acids. V shed 4 bases and J 7 bases; nucleotides not matched to a gene: 0. The CDR3: CASSYRGNSPLHF. The CDR3 DNA reads TGTGCCAGCAGCTACAGGGGGAATTCACCCCTCCACTTT.

The chain recombines TRBV7-9 with TRBJ2-5; unclear D gene. V was cut by 2 bases and J by 1 base, with 8 bases left in between. This CDR3 is 14 amino acids long. The germline V gene has CDR1 SEHNR and CDR2 FQNEAQ (reference sequence). The CDR3 region has the DNA TGTGCCAGCAGCTTACTACGGACCCAAGAGACCCAGTACTTC. Translated, it gives CASSLLRTQETQYF.

This clonotype is classed as medium-sized. The chain links TRBV11-2 to TRBJ1-1; 8 bases agree with TRBD1. The CDR3 totals 15 residues. The germline gives CDR1 SGHAT, CDR2 FQNNGV. The ends lost 5 bases at V and 0 bases at J; junction bases unmatched: 5. The CDR3 sequence: CASSPNRGMNTEAFF. CDR3 coding DNA: TGTGCCAGCAGCCCAAACAGGGGGATGAACACTGAAGCTTTCTTT.

This clonotype is medium-sized (0.01 to 0.1%) by share. Here the CDR3 DNA reads TGTGCCAGCAGCCAAACAGGGGGCGCAGTAGGTGAAGCTTTCTTT. This gives the protein CASSQTGGAVGEAFF. The V call is TRBV3-1, the J call TRBJ1-1; 9 bases are shared with TRBD1. The germline V gene has CDR1 LGHDT and CDR2 YNNKEL (reference sequence). The CDR3 has 15 amino acids. The J segment lost 7 bases and the V segment lost 2 bases, leaving 8 bases of the junction unmatched.

The sample holds many counts of this clonotype. This chain uses TRBV7-2 with TRBJ2-3, with 12 bases that match TRBD2. The germline CDR1 and CDR2 sequences are SGHTA and FQGNSA. The CDR3 covers 15 residues. With V trimmed by 4 bases and J by 6 bases, 5 bases remained unmatched. The CDR3 DNA follows: TGTGCCAGCAGCTCGCTAGCGGGGGGGCTTGATACGCAGTATTTT. It codes for CASSSLAGGLDTQYF.

This clonotype has ten or more counts. The V call is TRBV4-3, the J call TRBJ2-7; D is undetermined. This CDR3 region has 16 residues. Germline V gene sequence: CDR1 LGHNA, CDR2 YSLEER. V lost 1 base and J lost 6, with 19 bases in between. The CDR3 is CASSQVTRSVHTEQYF. The CDR3, as DNA: TGCGCCAGCAGCCAAGTGACCCGAAGCGTCCATACCGAGCAGTACTTC.

This clonotype has at least ten counts. This chain's CDR3 is CASSVIGSGNTIYF. The CDR3 region has the DNA TGTGCCAGCAGTGTGATAGGCTCTGGAAACACCATATATTTT. The chain links TRBV25-1 to TRBJ1-3; D is unresolved. The CDR3 consists of 14 residues. CDR1 MGHDK and CDR2 SYGVNS come from the germline V gene. The V and J ends lost 4 bases and 0 bases respectively, with 7 bases between them.

The table lists this clonotype with many counts. J is TRBJ2-1 and V is TRBV29-1; 11 bases agree with TRBD2. Germline V CDR1 and CDR2: SQVTM, ANQGSEA. Trimming took 7 bases from V and 7 from J; bases not matched to a gene: 6. The length of the CDR3 is 13 residues. CDR3 region: CSGTSGSMNEQFF. The CDR3 DNA reads as TGCAGCGGTACTAGCGGGAGCATGAATGAGCAGTTCTTC.

This clonotype showed up many times. The chain recombines TRBV12-3 or TRBV12-4 with TRBJ1-1; D is unclear. V lost 2 bases to trimming and J lost 3 bases, with 13 bases between them. The CDR3 is made up of 15 amino acids. CDR3 sequence: CASSLPGPGYTEAFF. For the CDR3, the DNA is TGTGCCAGCAGTTTACCCGGACCGGGCTACACTGAAGCTTTCTTT.

This clonotype was observed many times. The chain links TRBV19 to TRBJ2-5; 7 bases align to TRBD1. CDR3 size: 13 residues. CDR1 is LNHDA and CDR2 is SQIVND in the germline V gene (reference sequence). Trimming at V came to 6 bases and at J to 3 bases, leaving 4 bases not matched to a gene. Here the CDR3 reads CASSRDSEETQYF. The CDR3 nucleotides read TGTGCCAGTAGCAGGGACAGTGAAGAGACCCAGTACTTC.